This T cell receptor (beta chain) is from a study of shared clonotypes between healthy human individuals (dated by TCRdb to the early 2020s). Regarding the study in general: Three men and two women, aged 18 to 49 years, made up the cohort. Per donor, three plates each were used for CD4 naive and CD4 memory, two for CD8 naive, and one for CD8 memory. The study deeply sequenced blood TCR repertoires of several healthy adults to estimate repertoire size and the extent of clonotype sharing between individuals. Libraries were prepared and TCR repertoires were sequenced by different laboratories using diverse techniques, in order to increase sequencing depth and limit assay-specific biases. Per donor, leukapheresis produced somewhere between about 0.85 and 9.5 billion PBMCs. Broad study findings and their caveats: Because the study included only a small number of donors, the genetic and exposure-history diversity represented was limited. Even with the large sequencing depth, rarefaction of the sorted-subset datasets indicated that sequencing was incomplete. Larger estimated clonotype richness was generally found for naive subsets than for memory subsets. Clonotypes shared by all four sorted-subset donors showed higher generation probabilities than non-shared clonotypes. Sampling was restricted to blood, and TCR repertoires in tissues likely differ from the TCR repertoires found in blood. Pairwise subsampling led to the expectation that sequencing depth would affect the degree of clonotype sharing among donors. Across four donors, around 5.4% of naive CD4, 3% to 4% of naive CD8, about 2% of memory CD4, and roughly 0.4% of memory CD8 clonotypes were shared.

The donors were healthy, HIV-negative adults with no recently reported acute infections or vaccinations. Only Caucasian adults living in Nashville, Tennessee, USA were represented among the donors. CD4+ T cells were enriched through magnetic negative selection, after which naive cells were positively selected on CD45RA and the remaining negative fraction served as the memory subset. Blood was collected by leukapheresis, and PBMCs were isolated by Ficoll-Histopaque density gradient centrifugation and then cryopreserved in liquid nitrogen vapor phase. Analytical flow cytometry was used to check the purity and quantity of every magnetically sorted T cell population. Genomic DNA was isolated from every sorted fraction and measured by UV absorbance on a Nanodrop 2000c. Trimming at the junction amounts to 0 bases on V and 12 bases on J, and the germline ends lie 11 bases apart. The CDR3, from cysteine to phenylalanine, totals 11 residues. Of the read, only the CDR3 DNA is kept; its 33 bases are in frame from base 1. The germline V gene (reference sequence) yields DFQATT for CDR1 and SNEGSKA for CDR2.

Of note for this clone: It has no known antigen specificity. Per-base qualities were not stored, and no clone one base away is much larger.

Using the deep immunoSEQ assay, TCR CDR3 regions were amplified from genomic DNA by multiplex PCR. Genomic DNA extracted from each cell subset was distributed evenly over all wells of several immunoSEQ 96-well plates, and each plate served as one replicate. For sorted subsets, approximately 190 ng genomic DNA, equal to some 30,000 T cell genomes, was loaded into each replicate PCR. Purified libraries were quantified with a Qubit 3.0 fluorometer, sized on a Bioanalyzer 2100, and re-quantified with the KAPA Library Quantification kit. A separate single-read 150-cycle Illumina NextSeq 550 flow cell was used to sequence each immunoSEQ 96-well plate. In the paper's pipeline: Because the immunoSEQ output held only junctional sequences and lacked quality scores, the filtering could not match the filtering applied to full-length reads. To assign V/J genes and CDR3, sequences were annotated against IMGT germline references using PyIR, a Python wrapper for IgBLAST v1.9. Reads were removed for weak V/J assignments (E-value above 1e-6), missing CDR3, stop codons, out-of-frame junctions, or ambiguous translated residues. V3J clonotypes were defined as sequences sharing an identical inferred V gene, J gene, and CDR3 amino acid sequence. To compute the percentage overlap between repertoires, the number of shared unique clonotypes was divided by the size of the smaller repertoire. Repertoire richness was assessed with RTK rarefaction, the Chao1 estimator, and Recon v2.1 estimates of unobserved clonotypes. Generation probabilities for all TCRbeta clonotypes obtained by the gDNA method from a handful of donors were computed using OLGA. TCRdb retrieved this table from immuneACCESS and kept in-frame rearrangements only. Not all clones are present; in checked studies, unresolved V genes account for under half, and no reason is known for the remainder. V and J calls plus clone size are reproduced from that table; the DNA served to infer D and trimming. The sample table contains approximately 2.3 million clones; only one count was recorded for 90% to 95% of them. The ten largest clones add up to 0.35% to 0.45% of the sample.

Material: naive CD4+ T cells from PBMCs. Explained via the paper, the cell subset or site label denotes: CD45RA+ positively selected. The chain is encoded by TRBV20-1 joined to TRBJ1-1; TRBD1 is a weak D gene call, 5 bases matching. This clonotype was obtained from a man aged 18 to 35 in good health. Some clones in this sample may be carry-over from other donors' samples. The CDR3 region: CSAREKGITFF. The nucleotide sequence is given as TGCAGTGCTAGAGAAAAGGGGATTACTTTCTTT.